These 14 T cell receptor beta chains share one sample of origin, sequenced in a study of blood T cell repertoires in COVID-19. Using immunoSEQ multiplex PCR, the repertoire was profiled, and TCRdb retains in-frame clones only, with some absent. Here the sample spans under 450,000 clones, around nine tenths being singletons. The sequencing input was peripheral blood. These receptors came from a woman in her thirties or forties with COVID-19, enrolled during active disease.

The gene calls are TRBV28 and TRBJ2-1, with 8 bases lining up with TRBD2. The CDR3 totals 17 residues. Germline-derived CDR1 and CDR2 are MDHEN and SYDVKM. V trimming: 5 bases; J trimming: 8 bases; junction bases outside the gene matches: 17. CDR3 DNA sequence: TGTGCCAGCAGTACGGGTCTCACGAGCGGGAGTCGGTATGAGCAGTTCTTC. Translation: CASSTGLTSGSRYEQFF.

CDR3: CASSPPPGKGRAEAFF. CDR3 nucleotide sequence: TGTGCCAGCAGCCCTCCCCCGGGAAAGGGAAGGGCTGAAGCTTTCTTT. This chain links TRBV9 with TRBJ1-1; D is undetermined. Trimming shortened V by 4 bases and J by 6 bases, and 22 bases separated the two germline ends. Germline CDR1 reads SGDLS; CDR2 reads YYNGEE. The CDR3 is 16 residues long.

This chain joins TRBV3-1 (or the pseudogene TRBV3-2) and TRBJ2-3; tentatively, D is TRBD1 (6 bases). V lost 0 bases, J lost 4 bases, and 17 bases lay in between. Looked up from germline, CDR1 is LGHDT and CDR2 is YNNKEL (reference sequence). The CDR3 runs to 17 residues. The CDR3 DNA follows: TGTGCCAGCAGCCAAGATATGGGCAGGGGTGCGGCAGATACGCAGTATTTT. It is translated as CASSQDMGRGAADTQYF.

The chain couples TRBV3-1 (or the pseudogene TRBV3-2) to TRBJ1-3; no clear D gene. The V end was cut by 4 bases, the J end by 2 bases, with 21 bases between. This CDR3 comprises 18 residues. Germline-derived CDR1 and CDR2 are LGHDT and YNNKEL (reference sequence). This CDR3 is CASSPHQGLIQAGNTIYF. CDR3 sequence (DNA): TGTGCCAGCAGCCCGCACCAAGGACTGATACAAGCTGGAAACACCATATATTTT.

This clone was seen a few times. The gene calls are TRBV18 and TRBJ1-3; no clear D gene. The V gene's germline CDR1 is KGHSH and CDR2 LQKENI. The V end was cut by 3 bases, the J end by 0 bases, with 12 bases between. The CDR3 has 16 residues. The CDR3 loop reads CASSPPSEYSGNTIYF. In DNA form, the CDR3 reads TGTGCCAGCTCACCCCCGTCGGAGTACTCTGGAAACACCATATATTTT.

The CDR3 bases are TGTGCCAGCAGGAAAGGGACAGCGAACACTGAAGCTTTCTTT. Translation gives CASRKGTANTEAFF. The rearrangement links TRBV2 to TRBJ1-1; 7 bases are a match to TRBD1. Germline V gene data show CDR1 as SNHLY and CDR2 as FYNNEI. This CDR3 has 14 residues. Losses at the gene ends were 6 bases for V and 1 base for J; bases not matched to a gene: 5.

This chain uses TRBV7-9 with TRBJ2-1; 10 bases agree with TRBD2. Unmatched junction bases numbered 1, after V lost 4 bases and J lost 10 bases. The CDR3 covers 12 residues. From germline, CDR1 is SEHNR and CDR2 FQNEAQ (reference sequence). Written as DNA, the CDR3 is TGTGCCAGCAGCTGGGGACTAGCGGAGCAGTTCTTC. Its protein product is CASSWGLAEQFF.

The chain couples TRBV29-1 to TRBJ2-1, with 7 nucleotides matching TRBD2. Germline V lookup: CDR1 SQVTM, CDR2 ANQGSEA. The CDR3 has 10 amino acids. V trimming: 6 bases; J trimming: 13 bases; junction bases outside the gene matches: 6. In DNA, the CDR3 is TGCAGCGTCGCCGCGGGGGATCAGTTCTTC. Translated, it gives CSVAAGDQFF.

The chain employs TRBV10-2 and TRBJ1-1; 7 bases are shared with TRBD1. The junction had 3 bases not matched to a gene; V was cut back by 5 bases and J by 0 bases. The CDR3 extends over 14 amino acids. The germline CDR1 and CDR2 sequences are WSHSY and SAAADI. The CDR3 protein is CASSSQGVNTEAFF. The DNA of the CDR3 is TGCGCCAGCAGTAGCCAGGGGGTGAACACTGAAGCTTTCTTT.

The rearrangement links TRBV5-6 to TRBJ1-1, with D tentatively TRBD1 (6 bases). Trimming left V 1 base short and J 13 bases short, with 26 bases between. Germline loops: CDR1 SGHDT, CDR2 YYEEEE. The CDR3 sequence is 16 residues long. The CDR3 DNA reads as TGTGCCAGCAGCTTGTCGCCAGGGGAGAACGCCTTCATTTATTTCTTT. This codes for CASSLSPGENAFIYFF.

The V call is TRBV7-2, the J call TRBJ1-5, with no clear D. CDR1 and CDR2 (germline): SGHTA, FQGNSA. This CDR3 has 14 amino acids. V gave up 1 base and J gave up 6 bases, with 10 bases separating them. The CDR3 DNA reads TGTGCCAGCAGCTTAGGAGGGTTTCGTCAGCCCCAGCATTTT. Translation gives CASSLGGFRQPQHF.

Worth noting for this clone: Other nucleotide sequences in the sample specify the same CDR3. J is TRBJ2-3 and V is TRBV5-1, with D hard to call. CDR1 is SGHRS, CDR2 YFSETQ, per germline. The CDR3 contains 13 residues. Trimming shortened V by 3 bases and J by 2 bases, and 7 bases separated the two germline ends. The CDR3 DNA reads as TGCGCCAGCAGCTCCCTCCCCACAGATACGCAGTATTTT. This encodes CASSSLPTDTQYF.

The chain employs TRBV20-1 and TRBJ2-7; D remains ambiguous. The CDR3 length is 9 residues. Germline CDR1 is DFQATT and CDR2 is SNEGSKA (reference sequence). Written as DNA, the CDR3 is TGCAGCTCTTTCTACGAGCAGTACTTC. Its protein product is CSSFYEQYF.

The chain recombines TRBV4-3 with TRBJ1-2; a weak D match, TRBD1 (6 bases). The germline gives CDR1 LGHNA, CDR2 YSLEER. Trimming shortened V by 0 bases and J by 3 bases, and 11 bases separated the two germline ends. The CDR3 is 15 amino acids. CDR3 loop: CASSQELRTDYGYTF. CDR3 nucleotides: TGCGCCAGCAGCCAAGAACTAAGGACAGACTATGGCTACACCTTC.